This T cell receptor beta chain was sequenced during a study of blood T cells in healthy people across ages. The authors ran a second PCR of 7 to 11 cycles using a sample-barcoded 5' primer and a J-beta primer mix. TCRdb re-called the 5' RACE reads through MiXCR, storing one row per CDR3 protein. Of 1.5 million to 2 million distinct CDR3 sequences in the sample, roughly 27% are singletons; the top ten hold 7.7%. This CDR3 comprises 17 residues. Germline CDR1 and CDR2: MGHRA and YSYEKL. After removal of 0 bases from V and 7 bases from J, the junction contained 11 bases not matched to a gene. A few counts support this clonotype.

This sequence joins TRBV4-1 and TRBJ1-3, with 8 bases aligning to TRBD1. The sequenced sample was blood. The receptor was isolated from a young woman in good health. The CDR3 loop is CASSQDLGGRGLNTIYF. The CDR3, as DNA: TGCGCCAGCAGCCAAGATCTAGGTGGCAGGGGGCTGAACACCATATATTTT.